The 13 T cell receptor beta chains given below trace back to one sample, sequenced in a study of post-analysis software for immune sequencing data. Study conclusions and caveats: Controls had lower frequencies than patients of about five TRBV segments, which included TRBV5-6, TRBV5-1 and TRBV20-1.

The TCR beta cDNA libraries contained unique molecular identifiers. In TCRdb, the PCR reads were re-called with MiXCR into one record per CDR3 protein. The repertoire holds approximately 660,000 distinct CDR3 sequences, with around 64% as singletons. Their target antigens are unknown. Sequencing input: blood. The receptors shown here come from a girl aged 2 to 10 with multiple sclerosis.

The chain combines TRBV7-3 with TRBJ2-3; 11 bases map to TRBD2. Germline CDR1 SGHTA, CDR2 FQGTGA. This CDR3 has 19 amino acids. The ends lost 5 bases at V and 2 bases at J; junction bases unmatched: 15. The CDR3 spells CASSLLPGLAETHTDTQYF. As DNA, the CDR3 is TGTGCCAGCAGCCTCCTCCCGGGACTAGCGGAAACCCACACAGATACGCAGTATTTT. The full variable domain, rest sourced from reference TRBV7-3 and TRBJ2-3, is GAGVSQTPSNKVTEKGKYVELRCDPISGHTALYWYRQSLGQGPEFLIYFQGTGAADDSGLPNDRFFAVRPEGSVSTLKIQRTERGDSAVYLCASSLLPGLAETHTDTQYFGPGTRLTVL.

In its sample, this clonotype was seen once. The J gene is TRBJ1-1, the V gene TRBV7-9; perhaps TRBD1 as D (5 bases). Trimming took off 7 bases at V and 1 base at J, with 19 bases between the two ends. The germline CDR1 and CDR2 sequences are SEHNR and FQNEAQ (reference sequence). This CDR3 is 16 amino acids long. Written as DNA, the CDR3 is TGTGCCAGCAAGAGGGGCTCGGGGTACTCGAACACTGAAGCTTTCTTT. This codes for CASKRGSGYSNTEAFF.

The V gene is TRBV6-1, the J gene TRBJ2-1; 10 bases match TRBD2. Germline trimming cut 1 base from V and 9 bases from J; bases unmatched to any gene: 6. Per germline, CDR1 MNHNS and CDR2 SASEGT. The CDR3 has 15 amino acids. CDR3 nucleotide sequence: TGTGCCAGCAGTGAAGGGCTAGCGGGAGTGAGTGAGCAGTTCTTC. This codes for CASSEGLAGVSEQFF.

The chain uses TRBV7-2 and TRBJ2-2; perhaps TRBD2 as D (5 bases). V was shortened by 1 base and J by 4 bases, with 13 bases between the two germline ends. The CDR3 is made up of 16 amino acids. The germline gives CDR1 SGHTA, CDR2 FQGNSA. The CDR3 spells CASSLVSSTFTGELFF. The DNA of the CDR3 is TGTGCCAGCAGCTTAGTGTCTAGCACCTTCACCGGGGAGCTGTTTTTT.

In this sample, this clonotype turned up a few times. V usage is TRBV3-1 and J usage is TRBJ1-2; TRBD1 might be the D (5 bases). The CDR3 has 13 residues. CDR1 and CDR2 (germline): LGHDT, YNNKEL (reference sequence). Trimming shortened V by 1 base and J by 8 bases, and 11 bases separated the two germline ends. The CDR3 coding sequence is TGTGCCAGCAGCCAAGCAGGGACGGACGGCTACACCTTC. Its protein is CASSQAGTDGYTF.

This clonotype was counted a few times. This chain uses TRBV4-2 with TRBJ1-1, with D perhaps TRBD1 (6 bases). Germline CDR1 is LGHNA and CDR2 is YNFKEQ. The CDR3 covers 16 residues. V lost 5 bases and J lost 1, with 17 bases in between. In nucleotides, the CDR3 is TGTGCCAGCAGCAGCAGACAGGCCACCCCGAACACTGAAGCTTTCTTT. It translates to CASSSRQATPNTEAFF.

J is TRBJ1-1 and V is TRBV11-2; D is undetermined. The germline V gene encodes CDR1 SGHAT and CDR2 FQNNGV. The CDR3 extends over 14 amino acids. Trimming left V 3 bases short and J 11 bases short, with 19 bases between. The CDR3 DNA reads TGTGCCAGCAGCTTCGGGTCTTTCACGAGTTCGGCTTTCTTT. Protein sequence: CASSFGSFTSSAFF.

The chain links TRBV9 to TRBJ1-2; D not resolved. Germline lookup yields CDR1 SGDLS and CDR2 YYNGEE. The CDR3 has 12 amino acids. The V end lost 0 bases, the J end lost 6 bases, and 6 bases lay between the germline ends. The DNA for the CDR3 is TGTGCCAGCAGCGTAGAGGGTAATGGCTACACCTTC. This sequence encodes CASSVEGNGYTF. Full variable domain (outside the CDR3, taken from reference TRBV9 and TRBJ1-2): DSGVTQTPKHLITATGQRVTLRCSPRSGDLSVYWYQQSLDQGLQFLIQYYNGEERAKGNILERFSAQQFPDLHSELNLSSLELGDSALYFCASSVEGNGYTFGSGTRLTVV.

This clonotype was seen a handful of times. The chain employs TRBV6-6 and TRBJ1-5; 8 bases are shared with TRBD1. V lost 4 bases, J lost 7 bases, and 12 bases stayed unmatched. This CDR3 region has 16 residues. Germline loops: CDR1 MNHNY, CDR2 SVGAGI (reference sequence). The DNA for the CDR3 is TGTGCCAGCAGTTTTGCGACAGGGGAAAGAAGACAGCCCCAGCATTTT. Residues: CASSFATGERRQPQHF.

V gene TRBV7-2 combines with J gene TRBJ2-7; 7 bases agree with TRBD2. The J call may not be correct, given that the DNA end is closer to TRBJ2-5. Germline V gene sequence: CDR1 SGHTA, CDR2 FQGNSA. The length of the CDR3 is 15 residues. The CDR3 nucleotides are TGTGCCAGCAGCCCACAGCGGGAAAGTCCGCAGACCCAGTACTTC. Amino acids: CASSPQRESPQTQYF.

The genes are TRBV20-1 and TRBJ2-5, with 8 nucleotides matching TRBD2. Germline V CDR1 and CDR2: DFQATT, SNEGSKA (reference sequence). The CDR3 sequence is 13 residues long. V trimming: 6 bases; J trimming: 0 bases; junction bases outside the gene matches: 3. In nucleotides, the CDR3 is TGCAGTGCCACGGGGGGGCACCAAGAGACCCAGTACTTC. It encodes CSATGGHQETQYF.

The rearrangement joins TRBV20-1 to TRBJ2-7; 9 nucleotides line up with TRBD2. Near its end, the DNA agrees better with TRBJ2-5, so the J call may be wrong. Germline CDR1 and CDR2: DFQATT and SNEGSKA (reference sequence). This CDR3 is built from 14 residues. The CDR3 loop is CSAKRGEGGETQYF. CDR3 in DNA: TGCAGTGCTAAGCGGGGGGAAGGAGGAGAGACCCAGTACTTC.

The gene calls are TRBV6-2 or TRBV6-3 and TRBJ2-1; D may be TRBD1 (6 bases). The CDR3 has 14 residues. V lost 3 bases and J 8 bases, leaving 14 bases between the germline ends. Germline V gene lookup returns CDR1 MNHEY and CDR2 SVGEGT. As DNA, the CDR3 is TGTGCCAGCAGTTATACTACAGGGTCCCATGAGCAGTTCTTC. This gives the protein CASSYTTGSHEQFF.